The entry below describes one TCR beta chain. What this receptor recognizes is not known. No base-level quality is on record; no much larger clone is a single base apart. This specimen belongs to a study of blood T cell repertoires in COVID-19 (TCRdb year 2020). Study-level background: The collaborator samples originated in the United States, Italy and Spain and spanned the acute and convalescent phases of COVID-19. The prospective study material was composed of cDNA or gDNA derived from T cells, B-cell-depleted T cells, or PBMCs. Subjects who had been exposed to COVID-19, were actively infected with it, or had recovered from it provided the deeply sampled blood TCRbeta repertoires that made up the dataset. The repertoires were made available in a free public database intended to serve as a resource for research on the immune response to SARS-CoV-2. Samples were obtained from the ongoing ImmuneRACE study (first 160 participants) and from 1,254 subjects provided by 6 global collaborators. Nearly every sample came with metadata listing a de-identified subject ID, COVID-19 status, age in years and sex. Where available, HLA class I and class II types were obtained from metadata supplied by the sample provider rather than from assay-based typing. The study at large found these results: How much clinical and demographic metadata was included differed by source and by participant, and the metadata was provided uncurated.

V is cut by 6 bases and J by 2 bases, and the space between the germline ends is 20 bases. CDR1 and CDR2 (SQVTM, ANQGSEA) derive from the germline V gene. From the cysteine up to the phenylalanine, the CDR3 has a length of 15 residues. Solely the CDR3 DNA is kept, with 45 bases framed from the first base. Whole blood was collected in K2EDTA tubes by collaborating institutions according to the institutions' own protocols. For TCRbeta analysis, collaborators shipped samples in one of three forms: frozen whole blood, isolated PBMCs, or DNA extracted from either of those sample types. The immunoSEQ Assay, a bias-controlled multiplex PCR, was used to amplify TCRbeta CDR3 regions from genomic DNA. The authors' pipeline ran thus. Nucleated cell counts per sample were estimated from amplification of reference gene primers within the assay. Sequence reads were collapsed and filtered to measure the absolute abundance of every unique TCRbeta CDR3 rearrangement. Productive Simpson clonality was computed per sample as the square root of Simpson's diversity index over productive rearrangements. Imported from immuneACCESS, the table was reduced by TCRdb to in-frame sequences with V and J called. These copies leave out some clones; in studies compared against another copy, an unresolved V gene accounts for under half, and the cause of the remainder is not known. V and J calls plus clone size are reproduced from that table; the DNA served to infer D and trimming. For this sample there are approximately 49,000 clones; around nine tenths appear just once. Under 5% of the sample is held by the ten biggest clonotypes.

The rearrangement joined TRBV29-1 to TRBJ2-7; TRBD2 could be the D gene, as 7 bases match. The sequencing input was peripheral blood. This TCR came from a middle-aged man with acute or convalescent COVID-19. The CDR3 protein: CSVGGGRGPTYEQYF. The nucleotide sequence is TGCAGCGTCGGGGGCGGGCGGGGGCCCACCTACGAGCAGTACTTC.